This passage covers 25 T cell receptor beta chains from one sample sequenced in a study of T-cell reconstitution after alpha-beta-depleted transplantation in children. The authors prepared the TCRbeta library with unique molecular identifiers. TCRdb re-called the PCR reads with MiXCR, one entry per CDR3 protein. The table shows hundreds of thousands of distinct CDR3 sequences, with roughly 24% occurring only once. Sequenced here: PBMCs, mostly from graft donor cells, sampled 360 days after TCRalphabeta/CD19-depleted stem cell transplant. Every receptor here comes from a boy younger than two who had a stem cell transplant for acute myeloid leukemia, so the T cells may come from the graft donor.

This clonotype came up many times. The CDR3 sequence is CSGERSGSSYEQYF. CDR3 nucleotide sequence: TGCAGTGGGGAGCGCTCCGGAAGCTCCTACGAGCAGTACTTC. The chain employs TRBV20-1 and TRBJ2-7, with D maybe TRBD2 (5 bases). The CDR3 runs 14 residues. V was pared by 7 bases and J by 0 bases, with 16 bases between. Germline V gives CDR1 DFQATT, CDR2 SNEGSKA (reference sequence).

This clonotype was counted ten times or more. This chain uses TRBV20-1 with TRBJ2-1; D is unclear. The germline CDR1 and CDR2 sequences are DFQATT and SNEGSKA (reference sequence). The CDR3 totals 14 residues. Trimming stripped 7 bases from V and 9 bases from J, with 22 bases between. DNA of the CDR3: TGCAGTGACCGACTTTCTCGTTGTTCAAGTGAGCAGTTCTTC. Its translation: CSDRLSRCSSEQFF.

The chain couples TRBV4-2 to TRBJ2-1, with 10 nucleotides matching TRBD2. The CDR3 runs 16 residues. V lost 4 bases, J lost 1 base, and 4 bases stayed unmatched. Germline lookup yields CDR1 LGHNA and CDR2 YNFKEQ. In DNA, the CDR3 is TGTGCCAGCAGCCCCCCGACTAGCGGGTCCTACAATGAGCAGTTCTTC. It encodes CASSPPTSGSYNEQFF.

The rearrangement joins TRBV20-1 to TRBJ2-7; TRBD2 matches 12 bases. V shed 6 bases, J shed 2 bases, and the junction held 8 bases outside the gene matches. Germline V gene sequence: CDR1 DFQATT, CDR2 SNEGSKA (reference sequence). The CDR3 runs 15 residues. The chain's CDR3 is CSASGLAGGAYEQYF. Written as DNA, the CDR3 is TGCAGTGCATCTGGCCTAGCGGGGGGGGCCTACGAGCAGTACTTC.

This clonotype was detected a few times. V gene TRBV24-1 combines with J gene TRBJ2-5, with 7 bases matching TRBD1. The V and J ends lost 3 bases and 2 bases, in that order; junction bases with no gene match: 5. This CDR3 contains 15 residues. Looked up from germline, CDR1 is KGHDR and CDR2 is SFDVKD. CDR3 region: CATSDITTGQETQYF. In DNA, the CDR3 is TGTGCCACCAGTGATATTACGACAGGGCAAGAGACCCAGTACTTC.

This clonotype was detected ten times or more. The chain links TRBV6-5 to TRBJ2-1, with D maybe TRBD2 (6 bases). The CDR3 runs to 16 residues. V was shortened by 0 bases and J by 3 bases, with 12 bases between the two germline ends. The germline V gene encodes CDR1 MNHEY and CDR2 SVGAGI. In DNA form, the CDR3 reads TGTGCCAGCAGTTACTCGTTACCGGGGGTCTACAATGAGCAGTTCTTC. The encoded protein is CASSYSLPGVYNEQFF.

The rearrangement joins TRBV5-1 to TRBJ2-7; 7 positions agree with TRBD1. V shed 3 bases and J 2 bases; nucleotides not matched to a gene: 2. The CDR3 runs 13 residues. Germline V gives CDR1 SGHRS, CDR2 YFSETQ. CDR3 DNA: TGCGCCAGCAGCTGGGACAGCACCTACGAGCAGTACGTC. This encodes CASSWDSTYEQYV.

This sequence joins TRBV7-6 and TRBJ2-1; D may be TRBD2 (5 bases). This CDR3 has 13 amino acids. Germline assignment: CDR1 SGHVS and CDR2 FNYEAQ. V lost 4 bases, J lost 6 bases, and 10 bases lay in between. The DNA for the CDR3 is TGTGCCAGCAGCTCGACGGGAACCAATGAGCAGTTCTTC. Protein product: CASSSTGTNEQFF.

This clonotype was counted only a few times. This chain joins TRBV3-1 and TRBJ1-5; 7 nucleotides match TRBD1. Germline lookup yields CDR1 LGHDT and CDR2 YNNKEL (reference sequence). Trimming took 1 base from V and 0 from J; bases not matched to a gene: 0. This CDR3 has 15 amino acids. This CDR3 is CASSQGQGSNQPQHF. In DNA, the CDR3 is TGTGCCAGCAGCCAAGGACAGGGTAGCAATCAGCCCCAGCATTTT.

Concerning this clonotype: A much bigger clone sits one base away, suggesting this may be a read error. CDR3 protein: CASSGRHNQTQHF. The CDR3 DNA follows: TGTGCCAGCAGTGGACGGCACAATCAGACCCAGCATTTT. The chain employs TRBV12-3 or TRBV12-4 and TRBJ1-5, with no clear D. CDR3 length: 13 residues.

This chain uses TRBV4-1 with TRBJ2-1, with 10 bases identical to TRBD1. Per germline, CDR1 MGHRA and CDR2 YSYEKL. This CDR3 is built from 15 residues. With V trimmed by 3 bases and J by 6 bases, 5 bases remained unmatched. In nucleotides, the CDR3 is TGCGCCAGCAGCCATGAGGACAGGGGGACCAATGAGCAGTTCTTC. It encodes CASSHEDRGTNEQFF.

This chain connects TRBV30 to TRBJ2-7, with TRBD2 matching over 9 bases. The CDR3 covers 14 residues. V shed 5 bases and J 6 bases; nucleotides not matched to a gene: 11. In germline, CDR1 is GTSNPN, CDR2 SVGIG (reference sequence). The CDR3: CAWLLSGGLREQYF. The CDR3 DNA reads TGTGCCTGGTTACTTAGCGGGGGCCTACGCGAGCAGTACTTC.

The chain carries TRBV27 and TRBJ2-5, with 8 bases fitting TRBD2. V gave up 5 bases and J gave up 4 bases; unmatched junction bases: 12. The CDR3 is 16 residues long. Germline CDR1 is MNHEY and CDR2 is SMNVEV (reference sequence). In DNA, the CDR3 is TGTGCCAGCAGTCCGAGGGGACTAGGAGTAGGAGAGACCCAGTACTTC. This encodes CASSPRGLGVGETQYF.

This chain uses TRBV5-1 with TRBJ2-5; D is undetermined. The CDR3 loop spans 14 amino acids. Trimming took off 0 bases at V and 3 bases at J, with 9 bases between the two ends. Germline V CDR1 and CDR2: SGHRS, YFSETQ. CDR3 sequence reads: CASSLVGSEETQYF. CDR3 sequence (DNA): TGCGCCAGCAGCTTGGTGGGTTCTGAAGAGACCCAGTACTTC.

The J gene is TRBJ2-5, the V gene TRBV9, with D unclear. Germline V gives CDR1 SGDLS, CDR2 YYNGEE. V shed 0 bases and J shed 5 bases, with 8 bases lying between them. The CDR3 consists of 13 residues. Here the CDR3 DNA reads TGTGCCAGCAGCGTAGGAAAAGGGGAGACCCAGTACTTC. Translating gives CASSVGKGETQYF.

The rearrangement uses TRBV29-1 and TRBJ1-1; D gene ambiguous. CDR1 and CDR2 from the germline V gene are SQVTM and ANQGSEA. Trimming left V 4 bases short and J 6 bases short, with 15 bases between. This CDR3 is 13 amino acids long. The CDR3 spells CSVGPLSAAEAFF. DNA for the CDR3: TGCAGCGTTGGCCCGTTGTCGGCGGCTGAAGCTTTCTTT.

The chain combines TRBV4-1 with TRBJ2-3; no clear D gene. The ends were cut back, 1 base at V and 2 bases at J, with 16 bases in the middle. CDR1 is MGHRA and CDR2 is YSYEKL in the germline V gene. CDR3 size: 17 residues. The CDR3 spells CASSQAPPHRNTDTQYF. CDR3 in DNA: TGCGCCAGCAGCCAAGCCCCGCCCCACCGCAACACAGATACGCAGTATTTT.

V is TRBV20-1 and J is TRBJ2-7; TRBD1 agrees at 8 bases. Germline V gene sequence: CDR1 DFQATT, CDR2 SNEGSKA (reference sequence). The CDR3 is 17 residues long. CDR3: CSHHIDNDRGSTYEQYV. In DNA form, the CDR3 reads TGCAGCCATCATATAGACAACGACAGGGGATCGACCTACGAGCAGTACGTC.

The rearrangement uses TRBV10-2 and TRBJ1-1; no clear D gene. The ends were cut back, 4 bases at V and 3 bases at J, with 15 bases in the middle. Germline V lookup: CDR1 WSHSY, CDR2 SAAADI. The CDR3 runs to 15 residues. In DNA form, the CDR3 reads TGCGCCAGCAGTGGTTGGGGTGATATGGACACTGAAGCTTTCTTT. It translates to CASSGWGDMDTEAFF.

This clonotype was counted at least ten times. This rearrangement joins TRBV4-2 to TRBJ2-3; D is possibly TRBD1 (6 bases). CDR3 length: 16 amino acids. V lost 1 base to trimming and J lost 4 bases, with 15 bases between them. CDR1 is LGHNA, CDR2 YNFKEQ, per germline. CDR3 sequence (DNA): TGTGCCAGCAGCCAAGTGATGGGGGCCGCGCCAGATACGCAGTATTTT. It encodes CASSQVMGAAPDTQYF.

Ten or more counts support this clonotype. The chain joins TRBV27 to TRBJ2-7; D unresolved. The CDR3 runs to 13 residues. Trimming removed 2 bases from V and 0 bases from J, with 5 bases in between. CDR1 MNHEY and CDR2 SMNVEV come from the germline V gene (reference sequence). The CDR3 DNA is TGTGCCAGCAGTTTACAACCCTCCTACGAGCAGTACGTC. Translation: CASSLQPSYEQYV.

The genes are TRBV20-1 and TRBJ2-2; the match to TRBD2 covers 11 bases. From germline, CDR1 is DFQATT and CDR2 SNEGSKA (reference sequence). The CDR3 has 16 residues. Unmatched junction bases numbered 4, after V lost 2 bases and J lost 2 bases. The CDR3 sequence: CSARRLAGGNTGELFF. The CDR3 DNA follows: TGCAGTGCTAGACGCCTAGCGGGGGGCAACACCGGGGAGCTGTTTTTT.

This clonotype was seen a handful of times. An end of the junction does not agree with germline; a read error may underlie this. CDR3 sequence (DNA): TGCTGTGCTAGCCACGGGGGCCTCTCCTACAATGAGCAGTTCTTC. As protein: CCASHGGLSYNEQFF. This chain joins TRBV20-1 and TRBJ2-1, with D tentatively TRBD1 or TRBD2 (6 bases each). This CDR3 region has 15 residues. Germline V gene sequence: CDR1 DFQATT, CDR2 SNEGSKA (reference sequence).

This clonotype showed up just once. V usage is TRBV7-8 and J usage is TRBJ2-3; the match to TRBD2 covers 16 bases. CDR1 and CDR2 (germline): SGHVS, FQNEAQ. The J segment lost 0 bases and the V segment lost 5 bases, leaving 11 bases of the junction unmatched. The CDR3 totals 20 residues. CDR3 in amino acids: CASSPLGTSGGDGSTDTQYF. For the CDR3, the DNA is TGTGCCAGCAGCCCCCTAGGGACTAGCGGGGGGGATGGAAGCACAGATACGCAGTATTTT.

V and J are TRBV7-9 and TRBJ1-1; D possibly corresponds to TRBD1 (5 bases). CDR3 size: 16 residues. Germline CDR1 reads SEHNR; CDR2 reads FQNEAQ (reference sequence). Between the trimmed V and J ends, which lost 1 base and 7 bases, there was a span of 19 bases. The CDR3 here is CASSLGSQGPGIEAFF. DNA for the CDR3: TGTGCCAGCAGCTTAGGGTCCCAGGGCCCAGGAATTGAAGCTTTCTTT.